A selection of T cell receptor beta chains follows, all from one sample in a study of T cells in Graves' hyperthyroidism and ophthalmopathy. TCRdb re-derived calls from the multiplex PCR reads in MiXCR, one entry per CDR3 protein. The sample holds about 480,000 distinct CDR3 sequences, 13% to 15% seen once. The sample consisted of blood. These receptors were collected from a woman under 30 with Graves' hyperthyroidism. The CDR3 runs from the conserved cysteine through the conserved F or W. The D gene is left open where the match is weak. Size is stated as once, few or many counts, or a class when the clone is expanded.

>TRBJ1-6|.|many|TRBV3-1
TGTGCCAGCAGCCAAAACGGGAGAGGAATTTCACCCCTCCACTTT
CASSQNGRGISPLHF
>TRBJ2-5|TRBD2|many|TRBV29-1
TGCAGCGTTGAAGGGACTAGCGGGAGAGGAGAGACCCAGTACTTC
CSVEGTSGRGETQYF
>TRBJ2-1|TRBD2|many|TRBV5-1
TGCGCCAGCAGCTGGATGTCCGCGGGAGATCAGTTCTTC
CASSWMSAGDQFF
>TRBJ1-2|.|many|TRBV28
TGTGCCAGCAGTTCTATCTCCGAAGGGTCTGGCTACACCTTC
CASSSISEGSGYTF
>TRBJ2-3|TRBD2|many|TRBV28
TGTGCCAGCACCCCAGCGACGACTAGCGCCTACACAGATACGCAGTATTTT
CASTPATTSAYTDTQYF
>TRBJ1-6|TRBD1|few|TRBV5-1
TGCGCCAGCAGCGACTACGGACAGGCCGCCGAGGGAATTCGTTCACCCCTCCACTTT
CASSDYGQAAEGIRSPLHF
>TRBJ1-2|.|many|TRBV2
TGTGCCAGAAAGTCACACCCCGACAGGTTCTTCTATGGCTACACCTTC
CARKSHPDRFFYGYTF
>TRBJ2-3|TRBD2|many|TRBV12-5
TGTGCTAGTGGGCGGAGCGGGACTAGCACAGATACGCAGTATTTT
CASGRSGTSTDTQYF
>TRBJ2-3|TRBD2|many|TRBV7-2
TGTGCCAGCAGCTTAGCCTCGGGGGGTCATACGCAGTATTTT
CASSLASGGHTQYF
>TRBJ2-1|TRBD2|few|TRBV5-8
TGTGCCAGCAGCTTGGGTCTAGCGGGTGGAAACAATGAGCAGTTCTTC
CASSLGLAGGNNEQFF
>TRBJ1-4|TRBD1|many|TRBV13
TGTGCCAGCACCGGGGACAGGGTTAAGGAAAAACTGTTTTTT
CASTGDRVKEKLFF
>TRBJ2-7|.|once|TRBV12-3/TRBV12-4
TGTGCCAGCAGTTTAGAACTCCCCAAGAGGGGCTACGAGCAGTACTTC
CASSLELPKRGYEQYF
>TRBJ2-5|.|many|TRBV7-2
TGTGCCAGCAGCTTACCGGGGATGAAGACCCAGTACTTC
CASSLPGMKTQYF
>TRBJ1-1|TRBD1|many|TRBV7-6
TGTGCCAGCAGCTTGCGGACAGGAATGAACACTGAAGCTTTCTTT
CASSLRTGMNTEAFF
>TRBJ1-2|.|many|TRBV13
TGTGCCAGCAGCTTCGGTCGAAAGGGGTGGGCTAACTATGGCTACACCTTC
CASSFGRKGWANYGYTF